The 20 T cell receptor beta chains below were found in one sample sequenced in a study of technical replicates of blood from several donors. Clones were read by immunoSEQ multiplex PCR, and TCRdb kept only the in-frame ones, dropping some. The table lists about 97,000 clones, 85% to 95% of them singletons. The source material was T cells isolated from PBMCs. These receptors came from a human donor in good health.

This clone was counted only a few times. The genes are TRBV21-1 and TRBJ1-2. TRBV21-1 is a pseudogene. The CDR3 totals 14 residues. The CDR3 DNA follows: TGTGCCAGCAGCAAACAGTCGGGGGTTGATGGCTACACCTTC. Translated: CASSKQSGVDGYTF.

The J gene is TRBJ2-7, the V gene TRBV4-1, with D tentatively TRBD1 (6 bases). Germline CDR1 is MGHRA and CDR2 is YSYEKL. The V and J ends lost 3 bases and 5 bases respectively, with 17 bases between them. This CDR3 is built from 15 residues. DNA for the CDR3: TGCGCCAGCAGCCATCCTGATAGGACAGTCCACGAGCAGTACTTC. Residues: CASSHPDRTVHEQYF.

This chain connects TRBV9 to TRBJ1-2, with TRBD1 identical over 10 bases. CDR3 length: 15 residues. The germline gives CDR1 SGDLS, CDR2 YYNGEE. V was pared by 0 bases and J by 5 bases, with 4 bases of the junction left unmatched. CDR3 sequence (DNA): TGTGCCAGCAGCGTAGCTGGGGACAGGGGATATGGCTACACCTTC. This encodes CASSVAGDRGYGYTF.

The table lists this clone with a count of one. The chain recombines TRBV30 with TRBJ2-1; 7 positions agree with TRBD2. Germline CDR1 and CDR2: GTSNPN and SVGIG (reference sequence). The length of the CDR3 is 15 residues. The J segment lost 0 bases and the V segment lost 3 bases, leaving 5 bases of the junction unmatched. Written as DNA, the CDR3 is TGTGCCTGGAGCGCGGGAGCACTCTCCTACAATGAGCAGTTCTTC. It encodes CAWSAGALSYNEQFF.

This chain connects TRBV6-6 to TRBJ1-4, with TRBD1 matching 11 bases. Germline V lookup: CDR1 MNHNY, CDR2 SVGAGI (reference sequence). V lost 4 bases, J lost 8 bases, and 3 bases stayed unmatched. The CDR3 runs to 14 residues. CDR3 in DNA: TGTGCCAGCAGTTGGACAGGGGGCCGGGAAAAACTGTTTTTT. It is translated as CASSWTGGREKLFF.

This clone was seen a handful of times. The chain combines TRBV7-3 with TRBJ2-7; 9 nucleotides line up with TRBD2. The CDR3 has 13 residues. Unmatched junction bases numbered 4, after V lost 3 bases and J lost 7 bases. Germline V gene sequence: CDR1 SGHTA, CDR2 FQGTGA. The CDR3 is CASSFAGGWEQYF. The DNA for the CDR3 is TGTGCCAGCAGCTTCGCGGGAGGGTGGGAGCAGTACTTC.

This clone was recorded only once. The V call is TRBV29-1, the J call TRBJ2-3; 9 bases map to TRBD2. Germline CDR1 SQVTM, CDR2 ANQGSEA. The CDR3 sequence is 13 residues long. Trimming cost V 4 bases and J 5 bases; bases outside gene matches: 4. The CDR3 loop reads CSVAAGGVDTQYF. The CDR3 coding sequence is TGCAGCGTTGCTGCGGGAGGGGTAGATACGCAGTATTTT.

The J gene is TRBJ2-7, the V gene TRBV7-8; D gene ambiguous. Germline lookup yields CDR1 SGHVS and CDR2 FQNEAQ. V lost 1 base and J lost 0, with 7 bases in between. This CDR3 comprises 14 residues. The CDR3 DNA reads as TGTGCCAGCAGCTTAGAGAGGAGCTCCTACGAGCAGTACTTC. Encoded protein: CASSLERSSYEQYF.

For the CDR3, the DNA is TGTGCCAGTAGCCGGGGGCAGGGGGCCCGTTACTCTGGAAACACCATATATTTT. This sequence encodes CASSRGQGARYSGNTIYF. The chain has TRBV19 and TRBJ1-3; TRBD1 matches 8 bases. The CDR3 extends over 18 amino acids. Looked up from germline, CDR1 is LNHDA and CDR2 is SQIVND (reference sequence). Trimming cost V 6 bases and J 0 bases; bases outside gene matches: 13.

The J gene is TRBJ1-4, the V gene TRBV7-2; the D gene is possibly TRBD1 (6 bases). The CDR3 is made up of 14 amino acids. V lost 3 bases, J lost 8 bases, and 13 bases lay in between. Germline CDR1 reads SGHTA; CDR2 reads FQGNSA. For the CDR3, the DNA is TGTGCCAGCAGCTTTTCAGGGGAATGGGAAAAACTGTTTTTT. It is translated as CASSFSGEWEKLFF.

Notes on this clone: The DNA is left out, because the CDR3 cannot be placed on it with certainty; the CDR3 is given as TCRdb lists it. The chain joins TRBV28 to TRBJ1-2; TRBD1, the table's D call, was not compared with the DNA. The CDR3 contains 20 residues when both ends are counted. CDR1 is MDHEN, CDR2 SYDVKM, per germline. The CDR3 loop reads CASSLNRGLFNYGYTFGYTF.

The rearrangement links TRBV7-9 to TRBJ2-7, with 8 nucleotides matching TRBD2. CDR1 SEHNR and CDR2 FQNEAQ come from the germline V gene (reference sequence). The trim removed 3 bases at V and 0 bases at J, leaving 10 bases unmatched. The CDR3 has 17 residues. Written as DNA, the CDR3 is TGTGCCAGCAGCTTCCAGACTAGCGCCCTACTCTCCTACGAGCAGTACTTC. This codes for CASSFQTSALLSYEQYF.

The rearrangement uses TRBV9 and TRBJ2-7; TRBD1 matches 12 bases. The CDR3 extends over 18 amino acids. Germline V gives CDR1 SGDLS, CDR2 YYNGEE. V shed 0 bases, J shed 5 bases, and the junction held 12 bases outside the gene matches. The CDR3 nucleotides are TGTGCCAGCAGCGTAGGTTCTAGGACCGGGACAGGGGGCGACGAGCAGTACTTC. Translating it yields CASSVGSRTGTGGDEQYF.

This clone turned up a few times. The chain has TRBV15 and TRBJ1-4; D unclear. This CDR3 is 12 amino acids long. The V end lost 1 base, the J end lost 8 bases, and 5 bases lay between the germline ends. Germline V CDR1 and CDR2: LNHNV, YYDKDF (reference sequence). The DNA of the CDR3 is TGTGCCACCAGCAGAGGGAGGGAAAAACTGTTTTTT. As protein: CATSRGREKLFF.

The chain joins TRBV2 to TRBJ2-3; TRBD2 agrees at 9 bases. Germline V gene sequence: CDR1 SNHLY, CDR2 FYNNEI. Germline trimming cut 4 bases from V and 1 base from J; bases unmatched to any gene: 9. CDR3 length: 17 residues. The CDR3 sequence is CASSVVAGEWGTDTQYF. The CDR3 nucleotides are TGTGCCAGCAGTGTGGTAGCGGGAGAGTGGGGCACAGATACGCAGTATTTT. Supplemented by reference TRBV2 and TRBJ2-3, the full variable domain reads EPEVTQTPSHQVTQMGQEVILRCVPISNHLYFYWYRQILGQKVEFLVSFYNNEISEKSEIFDDQFSVERPDGSNFTLKIRSTKLEDSAMYFCASSVVAGEWGTDTQYFGPGTRLTVL.

The V gene is TRBV5-4, the J gene TRBJ2-7; possibly TRBD2 for D (6 bases). CDR1 is SGHNT and CDR2 is YYREEE in the germline V gene (reference sequence). V was shortened by 1 base and J by 1 base, with 15 bases between the two germline ends. The CDR3 runs 16 residues. CDR3 nucleotide sequence: TGTGCCAGCAGCTTGTCCGACGCGGGACTGTCCTACGAGCAGTACTTC. Protein sequence: CASSLSDAGLSYEQYF.

The gene calls are TRBV6-1 and TRBJ2-7, with 8 bases aligning to TRBD2. Germline CDR1 MNHNS, CDR2 SASEGT. The V segment lost 1 base and the J segment 4 bases; nucleotides outside the gene matches: 9. This CDR3 spans 16 amino acids. CDR3 sequence reads: CASSEDRAGGVYEQYF. DNA of the CDR3: TGTGCCAGCAGTGAAGATAGGGCGGGAGGTGTTTACGAGCAGTACTTC.

The gene calls are TRBV19 and TRBJ1-1; the match to TRBD1 covers 9 bases. The CDR3 covers 13 residues. V dropped 3 bases and J dropped 10; count of bases not matched to a gene: 6. Germline V gene data show CDR1 as LNHDA and CDR2 as SQIVND (reference sequence). CDR3 loop: CASSISGTGTAFF. The CDR3 DNA reads as TGTGCCAGTAGTATCTCAGGGACAGGGACAGCTTTCTTT.

The chain couples TRBV19 to TRBJ1-1; TRBD1 agrees at 11 bases. The CDR3 consists of 14 residues. Germline loops: CDR1 LNHDA, CDR2 SQIVND (reference sequence). V lost 6 bases to trimming and J lost 7 bases; unmatched junction nucleotides: 7. CDR3 amino acids: CASRMGTGGSEAFF. The CDR3 DNA sequence: TGTGCCAGTAGAATGGGGACAGGGGGAAGTGAAGCTTTCTTT. Supplemented by reference TRBV19 and TRBJ1-1, the full variable domain reads DGGITQSPKYLFRKEGQNVTLSCEQNLNHDAMYWYRQDPGQGLRLIYYSQIVNDFQKGDIAEGYSVSREKKESFPLTVTSAQKNPTAFYLCASRMGTGGSEAFFGQGTRLTVV.

This rearrangement joins TRBV28 to TRBJ2-4; 12 bases align to TRBD2. V lost 6 bases to trimming and J lost 2 bases; unmatched junction nucleotides: 14. CDR1 MDHEN and CDR2 SYDVKM come from the germline V gene. CDR3 length equals 19 residues. CDR3 loop: CASSPILAGGPGTKNIQYF. CDR3 nucleotide sequence: TGTGCCAGCAGCCCAATTCTAGCGGGAGGGCCGGGGACCAAAAACATTCAGTACTTC.